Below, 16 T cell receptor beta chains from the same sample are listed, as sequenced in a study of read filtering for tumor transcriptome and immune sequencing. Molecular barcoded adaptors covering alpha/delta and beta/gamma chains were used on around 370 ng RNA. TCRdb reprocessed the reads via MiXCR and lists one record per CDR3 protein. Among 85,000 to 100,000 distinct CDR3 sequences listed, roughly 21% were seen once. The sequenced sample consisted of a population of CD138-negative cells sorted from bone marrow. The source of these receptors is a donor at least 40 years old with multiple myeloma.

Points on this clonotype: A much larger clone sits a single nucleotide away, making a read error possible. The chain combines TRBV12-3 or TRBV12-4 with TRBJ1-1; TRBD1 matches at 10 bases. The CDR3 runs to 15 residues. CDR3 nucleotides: TGTGCCAGCAGTTTGCGACAGGGGGCAAACACTGAAGCTCTCTTT. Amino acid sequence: CASSLRQGANTEALF.

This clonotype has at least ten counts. The CDR3 loop reads CASSLEGLGQPQHF. In DNA form, the CDR3 reads TGTGCCAGCAGCTTAGAAGGGTTGGGTCAGCCCCAGCATTTT. The J gene is TRBJ1-5, the V gene TRBV11-3; D gene ambiguous. CDR1 is SGHNT and CDR2 is YENEEA in the germline V gene. The CDR3 is 14 amino acids. Deletions cut 0 bases from V and 6 bases from J, with 9 bases between.

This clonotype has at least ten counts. CDR3: CSYSALNTEAFF. The CDR3 coding sequence is TGCAGCTATTCAGCCTTGAACACTGAAGCTTTCTTT. The chain couples TRBV29-1 to TRBJ1-1; D is uncertain. The CDR3 is 12 residues long. Trimming pared 8 bases from V and 0 bases from J, leaving 10 bases between. Germline CDR1 and CDR2: SQVTM and ANQGSEA.

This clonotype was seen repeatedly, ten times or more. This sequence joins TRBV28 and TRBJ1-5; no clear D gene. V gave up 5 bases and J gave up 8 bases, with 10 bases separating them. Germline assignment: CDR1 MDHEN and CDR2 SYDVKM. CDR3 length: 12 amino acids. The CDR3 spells CASSGSGKPQHF. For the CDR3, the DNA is TGTGCCAGCAGTGGGAGCGGGAAGCCCCAGCATTTT.

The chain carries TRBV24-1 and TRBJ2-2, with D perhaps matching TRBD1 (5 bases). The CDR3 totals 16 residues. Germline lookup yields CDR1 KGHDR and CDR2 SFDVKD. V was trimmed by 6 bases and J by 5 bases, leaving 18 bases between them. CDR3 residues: CATSNPRQGETGELFF. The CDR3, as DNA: TGTGCCACCAGTAACCCCCGTCAGGGTGAAACCGGGGAGCTGTTTTTT.

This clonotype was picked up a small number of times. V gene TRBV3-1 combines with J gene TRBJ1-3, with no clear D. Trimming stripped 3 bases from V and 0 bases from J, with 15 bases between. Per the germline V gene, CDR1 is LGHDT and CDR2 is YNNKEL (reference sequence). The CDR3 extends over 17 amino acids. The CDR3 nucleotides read TGTGCCAGCAGCCAGAGTTCGTCGGTACGCTCTGGAAACACCATATATTTT. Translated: CASSQSSSVRSGNTIYF.

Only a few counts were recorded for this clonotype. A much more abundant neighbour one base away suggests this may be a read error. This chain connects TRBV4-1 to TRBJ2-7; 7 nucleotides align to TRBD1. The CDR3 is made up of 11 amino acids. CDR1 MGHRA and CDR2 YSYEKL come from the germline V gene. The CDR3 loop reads CASSEGQWQHF. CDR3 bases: TGCGCCAGCAGCGAGGGACAGTGGCAGCACTTC.

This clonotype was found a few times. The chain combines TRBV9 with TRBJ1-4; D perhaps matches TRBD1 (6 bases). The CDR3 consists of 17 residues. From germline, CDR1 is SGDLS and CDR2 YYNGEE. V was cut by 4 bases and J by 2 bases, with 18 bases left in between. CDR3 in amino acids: CASSPSGGVVTNEKLFF. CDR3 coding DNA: TGTGCCAGCAGCCCTTCTGGGGGCGTTGTGACTAATGAAAAACTGTTTTTT.

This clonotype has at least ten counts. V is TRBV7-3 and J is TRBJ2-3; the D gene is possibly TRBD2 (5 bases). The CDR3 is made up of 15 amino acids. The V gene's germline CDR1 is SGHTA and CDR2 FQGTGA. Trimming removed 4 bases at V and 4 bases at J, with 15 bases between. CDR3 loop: CASSSLAHRADTQYF. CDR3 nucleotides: TGTGCCAGCAGCTCCCTAGCTCATAGGGCAGATACGCAGTATTTT.

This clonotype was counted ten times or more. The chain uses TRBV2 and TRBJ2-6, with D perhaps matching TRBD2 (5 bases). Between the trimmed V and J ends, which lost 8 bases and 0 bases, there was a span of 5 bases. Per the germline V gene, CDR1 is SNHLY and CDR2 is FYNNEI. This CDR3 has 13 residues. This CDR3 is CASRDSGANVLTF. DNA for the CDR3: TGTGCCAGCCGGGACTCTGGGGCCAACGTCCTGACTTTC. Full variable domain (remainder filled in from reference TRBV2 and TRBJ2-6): EPEVTQTPSHQVTQMGQEVILRCVPISNHLYFYWYRQILGQKVEFLVSFYNNEISEKSEIFDDQFSVERPDGSNFTLKIRSTKLEDSAMYFCASRDSGANVLTFGAGSRLTVL.

CDR3 coding DNA: TGTGCCTGGAGTGTACAGGGGGACACCGGGGAGCTGTTTTTT. Residues: CAWSVQGDTGELFF. The V and J genes are TRBV30 and TRBJ2-2; 8 bases line up with TRBD1. The CDR3 covers 14 residues. In germline, CDR1 is GTSNPN, CDR2 SVGIG (reference sequence). The ends lost 0 bases at V and 3 bases at J; junction bases unmatched: 0.

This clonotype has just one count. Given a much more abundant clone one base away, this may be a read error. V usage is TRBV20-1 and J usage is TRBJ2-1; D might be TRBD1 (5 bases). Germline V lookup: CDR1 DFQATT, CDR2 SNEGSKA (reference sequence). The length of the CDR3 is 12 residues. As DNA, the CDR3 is TGCACTGCTAGTTCAGGGCCCAATGAGCAGTTCTTC. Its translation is CTASSGPNEQFF.

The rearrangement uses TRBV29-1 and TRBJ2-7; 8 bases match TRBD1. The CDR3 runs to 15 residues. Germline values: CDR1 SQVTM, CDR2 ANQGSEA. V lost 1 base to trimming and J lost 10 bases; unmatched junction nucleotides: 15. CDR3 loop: CSVEGRRSGGPRQYF. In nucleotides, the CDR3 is TGCAGCGTTGAAGGCCGGCGGTCAGGGGGCCCCCGTCAGTACTTC.

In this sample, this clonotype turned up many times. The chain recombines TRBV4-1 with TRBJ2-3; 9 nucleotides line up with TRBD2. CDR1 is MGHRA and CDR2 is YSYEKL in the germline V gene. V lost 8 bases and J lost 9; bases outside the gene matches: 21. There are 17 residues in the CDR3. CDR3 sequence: CASSPRASGDGKGTQYF. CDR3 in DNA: TGCGCCAGCTCGCCCCGGGCTAGCGGGGATGGAAAGGGGACGCAGTATTTT.

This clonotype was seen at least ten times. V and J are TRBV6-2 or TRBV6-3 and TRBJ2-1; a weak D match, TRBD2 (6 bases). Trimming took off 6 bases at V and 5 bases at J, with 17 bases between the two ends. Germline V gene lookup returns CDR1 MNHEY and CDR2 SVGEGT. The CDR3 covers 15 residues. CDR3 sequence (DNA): TGTGCCAGCAGCAAGGGACTTTCACCCAACAATGAGCAGTTCTTC. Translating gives CASSKGLSPNNEQFF.

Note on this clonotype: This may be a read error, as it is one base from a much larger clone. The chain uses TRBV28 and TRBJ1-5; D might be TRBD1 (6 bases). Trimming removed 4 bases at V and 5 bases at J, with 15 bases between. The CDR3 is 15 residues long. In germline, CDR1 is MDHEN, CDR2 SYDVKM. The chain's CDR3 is CASSSRDNYDQPQHF. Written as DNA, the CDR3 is TGTGCCAGCAGTTCGAGGGACAACTATGATCAGCCCCAGCATTTT.